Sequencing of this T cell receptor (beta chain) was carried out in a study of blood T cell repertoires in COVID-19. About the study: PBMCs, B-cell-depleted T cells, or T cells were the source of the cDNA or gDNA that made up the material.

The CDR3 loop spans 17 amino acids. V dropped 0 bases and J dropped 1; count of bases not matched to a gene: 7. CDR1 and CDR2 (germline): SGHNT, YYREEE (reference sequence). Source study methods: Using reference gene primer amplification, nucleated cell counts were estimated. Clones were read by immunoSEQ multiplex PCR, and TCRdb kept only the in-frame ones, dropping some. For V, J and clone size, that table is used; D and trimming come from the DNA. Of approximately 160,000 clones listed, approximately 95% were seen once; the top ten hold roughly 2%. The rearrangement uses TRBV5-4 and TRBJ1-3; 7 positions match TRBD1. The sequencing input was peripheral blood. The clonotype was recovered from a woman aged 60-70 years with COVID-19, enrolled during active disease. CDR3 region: CASSLGMMDRSGNTIYF. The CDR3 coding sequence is TGTGCCAGCAGCTTGGGAATGATGGACAGGTCTGGAAACACCATATATTTT.